The rows below give T cell receptor beta chains drawn from one sample of a study of T cells in Graves' hyperthyroidism and ophthalmopathy. In TCRdb, the multiplex PCR reads were re-called with MiXCR into one record per CDR3 protein. The top ten clones hold around 18% of a sample with 550,000 to 600,000 distinct CDR3 sequences, about a sixth of them seen once. The sample was blood. Source of these receptors: a woman younger than 35 with Graves' hyperthyroidism. Each CDR3 is given with its conserved first and last residue. Each record gives: J gene, V gene, CDR3 protein.

>TRBJ2-7|TRBV20-1
CSATRDSISYEQYF
>TRBJ2-3|TRBV6-2/TRBV6-3
CASREGVRGDTQYF
>TRBJ2-7|TRBV6-1
CASSDPSDEQYF
>TRBJ2-4|TRBV28
CASRMGGQTKNIQYF
>TRBJ2-5|TRBV14
CASSQDYKGETQYF
>TRBJ2-3|TRBV11-2
CASSFRTSGRASTDTQYF
>TRBJ1-1|TRBV2
CASSLQGMGMNTEAFF
>TRBJ2-2|TRBV28
CASEYIAGAAGELFF
>TRBJ1-1|TRBV7-8
CASSETRDTEAFF
>TRBJ1-3|TRBV20-1
CSASLLQVSGNTIYF
>TRBJ2-1|TRBV6-4
CASSATSGGYNEQFF
>TRBJ2-2|TRBV10-3
CAISDTPGQGTGELFF
>TRBJ1-2|TRBV12-3/TRBV12-4
CASKVPDREGYTF
>TRBJ2-3|TRBV6-1
CASRSPITDTQYF
>TRBJ2-2|TRBV7-2
CASSSRLAANTGELFF
>TRBJ1-5|TRBV19
CASSIGQSSNQPQHF
>TRBJ2-7|TRBV20-1
CSARGGTFEQYF
>TRBJ2-3|TRBV6-1
CASSDGSTTDTQYF
>TRBJ2-7|TRBV10-1
CASRGLHVAESSYEQYF
>TRBJ1-4|TRBV12-3/TRBV12-4
CASSRQGGSNELFF
>TRBJ1-2|TRBV18
CASSPPLGTGSKLGYTF
>TRBJ1-6|TRBV2
CASKRGRNSPLHF
>TRBJ1-1|TRBV6-1
CASSVKTRAFF
>TRBJ2-1|TRBV14
CASSQRPSSYNEQFF
>TRBJ2-5|TRBV20-1
CSAALISGPGTQYF
>TRBJ1-2|TRBV20-1
CSARDLRSADGYTF
>TRBJ2-7|TRBV29-1
CSVGNLAGYEQYF
>TRBJ2-7|TRBV29-1
CSAEREGASSYEQYF
>TRBJ1-4|TRBV12-3/TRBV12-4
CASRGLAGRNEKLFF
>TRBJ2-7|TRBV27
CASSTPGLAGEPSYEQYF
>TRBJ2-1|TRBV28
CASSSRRPKSLNEQFF
>TRBJ2-7|TRBV7-9
CASSFGLADIDYEQYF
>TRBJ2-1|TRBV27
CASSLQRGSYNEQFF
>TRBJ2-5|TRBV7-3
CASSPRGDTQETQYF
>TRBJ2-2|TRBV19
CASSILRGSNTGELFF
>TRBJ1-2|TRBV24-1
CATSDFLGYTF
>TRBJ2-5|TRBV24-1
CATSDTSTSGSPYQETQYF
>TRBJ2-1|TRBV19
CASSIGGPGLVTRSEQFF
>TRBJ2-7|TRBV19
CATGTSGSQEQYF
>TRBJ1-2|TRBV28
CASSLQPGHGYTF
>TRBJ1-1|TRBV10-1
CASSADEGMNTEAFF
>TRBJ2-1|TRBV12-3/TRBV12-4
CASRPTRDSNEQFF
>TRBJ2-3|TRBV28
CASSLDRSTDTQYF
>TRBJ1-4|TRBV6-5
CASSYSGGLEEKLFF
>TRBJ1-5|TRBV20-1
CSAIVGALEGTQHF
>TRBJ1-4|TRBV9
CASSVRTGRATNEKLFF
>TRBJ2-5|TRBV20-1
CSARAPTGGLETQYF
>TRBJ2-2|TRBV4-3
CASSHDRDSNTGELFF
>TRBJ1-4|TRBV4-2
CASSQLDRGEKLFF
>TRBJ2-1|TRBV15
CATSRERTSGRVFSYNEQFF
>TRBJ2-7|TRBV20-1
CSAHQGGLATEQYF
>TRBJ2-2|TRBV3-1
CASSQVDTGELFF
>TRBJ2-7|TRBV27
CASSPTGGRLYEQYF